This TCR beta chain emerged from a study of control samples from healthy donors and cancer patients. TCRdb keeps only in-frame clones here, not all; method: immunoSEQ multiplex PCR. This table has tens of thousands of clones, around 78% appearing once. V lost 1 base, J lost 1 base, and 1 base lay in between. This CDR3 has 13 amino acids. This clonotype was obtained from a man aged 55-75 years in good health. This chain connects TRBV12-3 or TRBV12-4 to TRBJ2-2; D remains unclear. The sample was blood. The CDR3 reads CASSLGNTGELFF. The CDR3 region has the DNA TGTGCCAGCAGTTTAGGGAACACCGGGGAGCTGTTTTTT.